This TCR beta chain derives from a study of breast tumors, draining lymph nodes, adjacent tissues. In its sample, this clonotype was seen many times. Antigen unknown. General observations from the study: Data fit most tumor T cells coming from lymph node, expanding in tumor.

Breast cancer patients provided tissue from their axillary draining lymph nodes. A single record per CDR3 protein comes from TCRdb applying MiXCR to the multiplex PCR reads. The sample includes under 250,000 distinct CDR3 sequences, 32% of them seen just once. Germline V gene data show CDR1 as SEHNR and CDR2 as FQNEAQ (reference sequence). The CDR3 length is 16 residues. The V end lost 3 bases, the J end lost 0 bases, and 12 bases lay between the germline ends. This chain uses TRBV7-9 with TRBJ2-4; a weak D match, TRBD1 (5 bases). The sequence was collected from a female donor with breast cancer. Some clones in this sample may be carry-over from other donors' samples. The sequenced sample consisted of axillary lymph node tissue. The CDR3 spells CASSFPDTKAKNIQYF. The CDR3 DNA sequence: TGTGCCAGCAGCTTCCCGGACACCAAAGCCAAAAACATTCAGTACTTC.